This T cell receptor beta chain was captured by sequencing in a study of OX40 agonist ivuxolimab in advanced cancers. Sequencing used immunoSEQ multiplex PCR; TCRdb keeps in-frame clones, though not all of them. The table lists tens of thousands of clones, roughly 91% of them singletons. Per germline, CDR1 ENHRY and CDR2 SYGVKD. Trimming cost V 0 bases and J 0 bases, with 9 bases left between them. This CDR3 has 16 amino acids. This TCR derives from an adult with an advanced solid tumor such as melanoma, head and neck, liver or kidney cancer. The genes are TRBV10-3 and TRBJ1-5; D is uncertain. Sequenced here: CD4+ or CD8+ T cells sorted from blood, sampled in a trial of the OX40 agonist ivuxolimab. Here the CDR3 DNA reads TGTGCCATCAGTGAGTCCCACGAGTATAGCAATCAGCCCCAGCATTTT. It translates to CAISESHEYSNQPQHF.